The clone carrying this T cell receptor beta chain was counted many times. Its antigen is still unknown. The data belong to a study of regulatory T cells in long-lasting Graves disease. About the research overall: Newly diagnosed Graves' patients had under 3 months of antithyroid drugs.

Time point defined: newly diagnosed GD, antithyroid drugs for less than 3 months. The TCR library was made from RNA that had been extracted from PBMCs in TRIzol. The TCR beta library used iRepertoire HTBI primers with Arm-PCR amplification of CDR3. TCRdb passed the multiplex PCR reads through MiXCR, listing each CDR3 protein once. The sample lists about 460,000 distinct CDR3 sequences, 12% to 15% seen once, with around a sixth in the top ten. The study, taken as a whole, reports: Persistent patients had a count of shared public clonotypes (about 2,700) that exceeded that of new patients (about 930).

These data are also associated with another study on T cells in Graves' hyperthyroidism and ophthalmopathy. As reported in that work: The HTBI primer set drove a first-round RT-PCR of the TCR CDR3. Most clonotypes expanded in the thyroid (above 0.001) were also present in blood.

The input for sequencing was peripheral blood mononuclear cells (PBMCs), taken at new diagnosis, from a patient treated with antithyroid drugs. The receptor comes from a woman in her forties or fifties with Graves disease.

CDR3 amino acids: CASIAGGWGETQYF. In DNA form, the CDR3 reads TGTGCCAGTATTGCGGGAGGGTGGGGAGAGACCCAGTACTTC. This chain links TRBV28 with TRBJ2-5, with TRBD2 matching 9 bases. The junction had 9 bases not matched to a gene; V was cut back by 9 bases and J by 4 bases. CDR1 is MDHEN, CDR2 SYDVKM, per germline. The CDR3 length is 14 residues.